These 14 T cell receptor beta chains share one sample of origin, sequenced in a study of Ad26.COV2.S vaccination and SARS-CoV-2 variants. Using immunoSEQ multiplex PCR, the repertoire was profiled, and TCRdb retains in-frame clones only, with some absent. Of about 680,000 clones listed, around 90% were seen once; the top ten hold approximately 1.5%. Stated treatment: 15 to 20 received Ad26.COV2.S at low or high dose, single or two shots; roughly five received placebo; per-sample allocation not given. Sampling took place 63 days after the first vaccine or placebo injection. Sequences were derived from peripheral blood, sampled in a trial of Ad26.COV2.S vaccine versus placebo. All receptors derive from a person between 18 and 59 years old who received the Ad26.COV2.S COVID-19 vaccine or a placebo.

This chain connects TRBV18 to TRBJ1-2; no reliable D call. The V end was cut by 6 bases, the J end by 6 bases, with 14 bases between. CDR3 length: 13 amino acids. Germline CDR1 reads KGHSH; CDR2 reads LQKENI. The CDR3 sequence is CASSTEREDGYTF. CDR3 bases: TGTGCCAGCTCCACCGAAAGGGAGGATGGCTACACCTTC.

V usage is TRBV12-3 or TRBV12-4 and J usage is TRBJ1-4; unclear D gene. V was trimmed by 5 bases and J by 8 bases, leaving 12 bases between them. This CDR3 region has 13 residues. CDR3 nucleotide sequence: TGTGCCAGCAGTCTCGGACTGGGGGAAAAACTGTTTTTT. This translates into CASSLGLGEKLFF.

This sequence joins TRBV14 and TRBJ2-5, with D unresolved. The CDR3 has 13 residues. CDR1 SGHDN and CDR2 FVKESK come from the germline V gene. V lost 4 bases, J lost 5 bases, and 11 bases lay in between. Here the CDR3 reads CASSLRLWETQYF. The CDR3 nucleotides read TGTGCCAGCAGCCTTCGACTGTGGGAGACCCAGTACTTC. The full variable domain, with the rest looked up from reference TRBV14 and TRBJ2-5, is EAGVTQFPSHSVIEKGQTVTLRCDPISGHDNLYWYRRVMGKEIKFLLHFVKESKQDESGMPNNRFLAERTGGTYSTLKVQPAELEDSGVYFCASSLRLWETQYFGPGTRLLVL.

CDR3 DNA: TGTGCCAGCAGCAACCAGGCAACTCAGCCCCAGCATTTT. This sequence encodes CASSNQATQPQHF. The V gene is TRBV21-1, the J gene TRBJ1-5; the tabulated D call, TRBD1, remains unverified against the DNA. TRBV21-1 is annotated as a pseudogene. The CDR3 sequence is 13 residues long.

The chain employs TRBV7-9 and TRBJ2-7; 10 bases map to TRBD1. Unmatched junction bases numbered 4, after V lost 5 bases and J lost 0 bases. Germline lookup yields CDR1 SEHNR and CDR2 FQNEAQ (reference sequence). This CDR3 region has 15 residues. The CDR3 is CASSDDRGPSYEQYF. The CDR3 region has the DNA TGTGCCAGCAGCGATGACAGGGGGCCCTCCTACGAGCAGTACTTC. Full variable domain (rest looked up from reference TRBV7-9 and TRBJ2-7): DTGVSQNPRHKITKRGQNVTFRCDPISEHNRLYWYRQTLGQGPEFLTYFQNEAQLEKSRLLSDRFSAERPKGSFSTLEIQRTEQGDSAMYLCASSDDRGPSYEQYFGPGTRLTVT.

The chain joins TRBV5-6 to TRBJ2-3; TRBD2 might be the D (6 bases). Trimming cost V 4 bases and J 0 bases, with 15 bases left between them. There are 16 residues in the CDR3. Germline V gives CDR1 SGHDT, CDR2 YYEEEE. Here the CDR3 reads CASSPGLALSTDTQYF. The CDR3 coding sequence is TGTGCCAGCAGCCCGGGACTCGCCCTTAGCACAGATACGCAGTATTTT.

This chain connects TRBV10-2 to TRBJ2-1, with 7 bases that match TRBD1. CDR1 WSHSY and CDR2 SAAADI come from the germline V gene. The CDR3 is made up of 14 amino acids. Trimming at V came to 7 bases and at J to 3 bases, leaving 6 bases not matched to a gene. The CDR3 spells CASNPGTVYNEQFF. CDR3 nucleotides: TGCGCCAGCAACCCCGGGACAGTCTACAATGAGCAGTTCTTC.

The chain carries TRBV30 and TRBJ2-7; possible D gene TRBD1, 5 bases. Germline V CDR1 and CDR2: GTSNPN, SVGIG (reference sequence). Trimming took 3 bases from V and 3 from J, leaving 15 bases between them. This CDR3 comprises 14 residues. CDR3 region: CAWRAGAQGYEQYF. As DNA, the CDR3 is TGTGCCTGGAGGGCAGGAGCGCAGGGCTACGAGCAGTACTTC.

In its sample, this clone was seen once. The chain carries TRBV7-2 and TRBJ2-7; 7 nucleotides line up with TRBD2. This CDR3 spans 15 amino acids. In germline, CDR1 is SGHTA, CDR2 FQGNSA. Trimming removed 1 base from V and 3 bases from J; junction bases left unmatched: 6. The CDR3: CASSLGGAGFYEQYF. CDR3 nucleotides: TGTGCCAGCAGCTTAGGGGGAGCGGGGTTCTACGAGCAGTACTTC.

The chain is built from TRBV2 and TRBJ1-2; D is undetermined. Germline lookup yields CDR1 SNHLY and CDR2 FYNNEI. Trimming took 8 bases from V and 8 from J, leaving 3 bases between them. There are 8 residues in the CDR3. The CDR3 region has the DNA TGTGCCAGCGAAGGCTACACCTTC. It is translated as CASEGYTF.

With respect to this clone: In the same sample, other DNA sequences code for this CDR3. The chain links TRBV6-2 or TRBV6-3 to TRBJ1-5, with D perhaps TRBD1 (5 bases). The CDR3 is 15 residues long. The germline gives CDR1 MNHEY, CDR2 SVGEGT. Trimming pared 0 bases from V and 6 bases from J, leaving 12 bases between. The CDR3 is CASSYSGGRGQPQHF. The CDR3 coding sequence is TGTGCCAGCAGTTACTCTGGGGGACGCGGTCAGCCCCAGCATTTT.

V and J are TRBV27 and TRBJ1-2; D may be TRBD1 (5 bases). Germline V gives CDR1 MNHEY, CDR2 SMNVEV (reference sequence). There are 14 residues in the CDR3. V lost 6 bases and J 0 bases, leaving 11 bases between the germline ends. The DNA for the CDR3 is TGTGCCAGCAGGACCGGGACGGCTAACTATGGCTACACCTTC. This sequence encodes CASRTGTANYGYTF.

Worth noting for this clone: Other DNA sequences from this sample encode an identical CDR3 as well. This sequence joins TRBV7-3 and TRBJ2-3; D is possibly TRBD2 (6 bases). Trimming cost V 4 bases and J 3 bases, with 8 bases left between them. The CDR3 runs 13 residues. CDR1 and CDR2 from the germline V gene are SGHTA and FQGTGA. Written as DNA, the CDR3 is TGTGCCAGCAGCTCCGGGGGTACAGATACGCAGTATTTT. This gives the protein CASSSGGTDTQYF.

The chain joins TRBV30 to TRBJ1-2; 8 positions agree with TRBD1. This CDR3 has 16 residues. V trimming: 0 bases; J trimming: 8 bases; junction bases outside the gene matches: 14. CDR1 and CDR2 (germline): GTSNPN, SVGIG (reference sequence). DNA of the CDR3: TGTGCCTGGAGTGTTCGTAGAACAGGGGGGGGTTTGGGCTACACCTTC. This codes for CAWSVRRTGGGLGYTF.